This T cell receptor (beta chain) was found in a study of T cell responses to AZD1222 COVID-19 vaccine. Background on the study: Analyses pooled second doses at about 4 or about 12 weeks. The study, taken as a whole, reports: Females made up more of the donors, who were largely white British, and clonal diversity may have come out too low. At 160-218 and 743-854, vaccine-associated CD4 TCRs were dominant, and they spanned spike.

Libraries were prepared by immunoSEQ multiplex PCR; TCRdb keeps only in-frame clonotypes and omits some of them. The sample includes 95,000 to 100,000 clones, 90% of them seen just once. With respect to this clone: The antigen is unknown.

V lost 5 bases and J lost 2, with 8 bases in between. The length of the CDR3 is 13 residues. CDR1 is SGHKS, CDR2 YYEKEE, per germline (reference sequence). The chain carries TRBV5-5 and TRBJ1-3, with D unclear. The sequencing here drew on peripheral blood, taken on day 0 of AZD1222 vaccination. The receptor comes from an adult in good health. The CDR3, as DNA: TGTGCCAGCAGAGTTACAACTGGAAACACCATATATTTT. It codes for CASRVTTGNTIYF.